This paragraph reports one T cell receptor (beta chain). Antigen specificity is unknown. These data come from a study of T cells after yellow fever vaccination. General study results and limits: Abundant bulk-population clonotypes could contaminate the FACS-sorted repertoires. Weaker overall was a secondary response that nonetheless peaked faster, on day 5 versus 15. Only a minor proportion of clonotypes was detected across both CD4 and CD8 compartments.

TCR cDNA was made by 5'RACE template switching, adding a universal primer site and UMIs. TCRdb passed the 5' RACE reads through MiXCR, listing each CDR3 protein once. The sample yields about 63,000 distinct CDR3 sequences, less than 8.5% seen once. Per germline, CDR1 MNHEY and CDR2 SVGAGI. CDR3 length: 13 residues. The germline V and J ends were trimmed by 4 bases and 3 bases, with 10 bases remaining between them. This material consisted of CD8+ T cells sorted from PBMCs, taken 15 days after the yellow fever booster vaccination. The chain uses TRBV6-5 and TRBJ2-7; TRBD2 is a possible D gene (6 bases). This sequence was found in a man between 25 and 39 years old who received the YFV17D yellow fever vaccine. The CDR3 region is CASSWGDGYEQYF. The CDR3 nucleotides are TGTGCCAGCAGTTGGGGGGACGGCTACGAGCAGTACTTC.